This TCR beta chain was captured in a study of blood T cell repertoires in COVID-19. Looking at the study overall: The study drew acute and convalescent COVID-19 samples from the United States, Italy and Spain. Sample material is recorded as cDNA or gDNA derived from T cells, B-cell-depleted T cells, or PBMCs.

Trimming took 3 bases from V and 7 from J; bases not matched to a gene: 14. The CDR3 extends over 16 amino acids. Germline V gives CDR1 SEHNR, CDR2 FQNEAQ (reference sequence). TCRdb's copy holds only in-frame clones and misses some; the assay was immunoSEQ multiplex PCR. The profile shows 120,000 or so clones, roughly 89% of them singletons. The TCR sequence derives from a woman between 50 and 59 years old with acute or convalescent COVID-19. Sequencing input: peripheral blood. The chain is built from TRBV7-9 and TRBJ1-2; 7 nucleotides line up with TRBD1. The CDR3 spells CASSFDGQVAVGGYTF. The CDR3 DNA reads as TGTGCCAGCAGCTTTGATGGACAGGTTGCTGTGGGTGGCTACACCTTC.